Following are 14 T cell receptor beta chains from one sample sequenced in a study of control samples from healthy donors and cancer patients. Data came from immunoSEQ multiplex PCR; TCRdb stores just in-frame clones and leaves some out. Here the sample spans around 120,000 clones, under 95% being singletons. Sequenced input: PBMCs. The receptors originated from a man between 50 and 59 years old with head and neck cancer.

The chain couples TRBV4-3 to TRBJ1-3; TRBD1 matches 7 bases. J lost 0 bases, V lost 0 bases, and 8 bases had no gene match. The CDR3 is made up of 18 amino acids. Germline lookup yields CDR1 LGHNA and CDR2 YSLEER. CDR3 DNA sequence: TGCGCCAGCAGCCAAGATATGGGGGACAGCTTCTCTGGAAACACCATATATTTT. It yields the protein CASSQDMGDSFSGNTIYF.

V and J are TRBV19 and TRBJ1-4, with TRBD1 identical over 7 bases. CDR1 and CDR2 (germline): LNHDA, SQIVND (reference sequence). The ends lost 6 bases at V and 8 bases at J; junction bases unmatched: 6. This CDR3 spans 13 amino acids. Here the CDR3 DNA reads TGTGCCAGTAGACAGGGGCCACGGGAAAAACTGTTTTTT. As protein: CASRQGPREKLFF. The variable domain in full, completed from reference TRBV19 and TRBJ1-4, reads DGGITQSPKYLFRKEGQNVTLSCEQNLNHDAMYWYRQDPGQGLRLIYYSQIVNDFQKGDIAEGYSVSREKKESFPLTVTSAQKNPTAFYLCASRQGPREKLFFGSGTQLSVL.

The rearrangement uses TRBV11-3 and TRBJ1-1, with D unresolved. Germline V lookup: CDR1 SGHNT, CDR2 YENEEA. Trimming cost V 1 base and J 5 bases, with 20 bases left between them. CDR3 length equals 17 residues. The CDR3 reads CASSLGRARRKSTEAFF. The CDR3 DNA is TGTGCCAGCAGCTTAGGACGGGCCAGGCGTAAAAGTACTGAAGCTTTCTTT.

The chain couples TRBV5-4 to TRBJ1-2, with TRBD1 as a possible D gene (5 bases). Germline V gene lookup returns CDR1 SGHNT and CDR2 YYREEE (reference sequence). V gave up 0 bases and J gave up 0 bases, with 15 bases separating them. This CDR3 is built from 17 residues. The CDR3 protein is CASSLAGTRGPNYGYTF. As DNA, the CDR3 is TGTGCCAGCAGCTTGGCAGGCACACGGGGACCTAACTATGGCTACACCTTC.

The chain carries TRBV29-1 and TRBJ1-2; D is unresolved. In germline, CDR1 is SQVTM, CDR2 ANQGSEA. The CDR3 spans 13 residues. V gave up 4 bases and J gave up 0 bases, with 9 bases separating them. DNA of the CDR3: TGCAGCGTTGGTGTAGGGCCTAACTATGGCTACACCTTC. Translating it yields CSVGVGPNYGYTF.

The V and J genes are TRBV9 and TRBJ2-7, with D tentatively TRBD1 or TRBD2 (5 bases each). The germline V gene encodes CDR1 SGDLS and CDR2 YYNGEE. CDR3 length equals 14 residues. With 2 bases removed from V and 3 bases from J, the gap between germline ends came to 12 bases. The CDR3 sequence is CASSVFGDDYEQYF. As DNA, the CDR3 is TGTGCCAGCAGCGTCTTCGGGGACGACTACGAGCAGTACTTC.

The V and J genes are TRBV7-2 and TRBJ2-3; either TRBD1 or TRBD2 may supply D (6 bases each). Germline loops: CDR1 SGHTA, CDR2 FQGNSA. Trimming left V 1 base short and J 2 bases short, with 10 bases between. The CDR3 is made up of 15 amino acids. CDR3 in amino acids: CASSLVGGDTDTQYF. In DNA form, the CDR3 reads TGTGCCAGCAGCTTAGTGGGGGGCGACACAGATACGCAGTATTTT. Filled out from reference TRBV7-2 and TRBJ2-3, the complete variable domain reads GAGVSQSPSNKVTEKGKDVELRCDPISGHTALYWYRQSLGQGLEFLIYFQGNSAPDKSGLPSDRFSAERTGGSVSTLTIQRTQQEDSAVYLCASSLVGGDTDTQYFGPGTRLTVL.

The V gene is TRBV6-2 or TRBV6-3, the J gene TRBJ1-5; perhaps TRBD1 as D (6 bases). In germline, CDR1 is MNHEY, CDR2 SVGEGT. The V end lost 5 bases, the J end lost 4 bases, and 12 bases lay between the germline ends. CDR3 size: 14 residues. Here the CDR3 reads CASSIGQWNQPQHF. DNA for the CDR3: TGTGCCAGCAGTATAGGACAGTGGAATCAGCCCCAGCATTTT.

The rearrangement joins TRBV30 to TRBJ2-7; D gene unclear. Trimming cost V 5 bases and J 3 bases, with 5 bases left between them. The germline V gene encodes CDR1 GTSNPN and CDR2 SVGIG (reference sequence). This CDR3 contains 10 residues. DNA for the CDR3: TGTGCCTGGGGGGACTACGAGCAGTACTTC. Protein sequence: CAWGDYEQYF.

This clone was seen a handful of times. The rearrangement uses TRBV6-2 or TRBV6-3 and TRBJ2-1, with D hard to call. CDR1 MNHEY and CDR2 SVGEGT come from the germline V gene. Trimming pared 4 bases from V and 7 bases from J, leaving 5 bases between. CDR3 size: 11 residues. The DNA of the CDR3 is TGTGCCAGCAGTTTAAAAAATGAGCAGTTCTTC. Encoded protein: CASSLKNEQFF.

The CDR3 here is CASRGLAGYNEQFF. For the CDR3, the DNA is TGTGCCTCCCGGGGACTAGCGGGGTACAATGAGCAGTTCTTC. The rearrangement joins TRBV6-5 to TRBJ2-1, with 13 bases fitting TRBD2. This CDR3 is 14 amino acids long. V shed 11 bases, J shed 4 bases, and the junction held 5 bases outside the gene matches. The germline V gene encodes CDR1 MNHEY and CDR2 SVGAGI.

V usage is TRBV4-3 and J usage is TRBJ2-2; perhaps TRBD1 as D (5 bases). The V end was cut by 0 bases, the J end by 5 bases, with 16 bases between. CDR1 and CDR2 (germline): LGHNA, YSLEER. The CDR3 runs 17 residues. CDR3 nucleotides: TGCGCCAGCAGCCAAGATCACGGGTCAGGGAAGACCGGGGAGCTGTTTTTT. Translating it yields CASSQDHGSGKTGELFF.

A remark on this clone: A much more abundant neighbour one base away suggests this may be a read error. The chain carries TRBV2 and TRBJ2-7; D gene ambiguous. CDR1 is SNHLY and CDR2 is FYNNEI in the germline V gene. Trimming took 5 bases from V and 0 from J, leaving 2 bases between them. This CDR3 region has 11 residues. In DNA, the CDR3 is TGTGCCAGCAGTCTCTCCTACGAGCAGTACTTC. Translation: CASSLSYEQYF.

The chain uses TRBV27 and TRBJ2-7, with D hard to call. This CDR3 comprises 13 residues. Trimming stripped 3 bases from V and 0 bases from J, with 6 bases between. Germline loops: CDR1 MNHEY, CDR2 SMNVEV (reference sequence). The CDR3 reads CASSFAYSYEQYF. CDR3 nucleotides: TGTGCCAGCAGTTTTGCCTACTCCTACGAGCAGTACTTC.